This record covers a single T cell receptor beta chain. Use of 60 Vbeta and 13 Jbeta primers characterized the PCR. Assay used: immunoSEQ multiplex PCR; TCRdb lists only in-frame clones, some missing. The sample consists of around 100,000 clones, 65% of them appearing once. This entry comes from a study of cytomegalovirus exposure and HLA in healthy donors. Sequencing was done on a sample of PBMCs. The TCR originated in a man aged 25 to 40 in good health and CMV-seropositive.

The CDR3 loop is CATGTRKNYGYTF. As DNA, the CDR3 is TGTGCCACCGGGACAAGGAAGAACTATGGCTACACCTTC. The V call is TRBV6-1, the J call TRBJ1-2, with D possibly TRBD1 on 6 matching bases. Per germline, CDR1 MNHNS and CDR2 SASEGT. The CDR3 spans 13 residues. The V end was cut by 10 bases, the J end by 2 bases, with 14 bases between.